Each of the 25 T cell receptor beta chains below was sequenced from the same sample in a study of cytomegalovirus exposure and HLA in healthy donors. Primers: 60 Vbeta forward and 13 Jbeta reverse. TCRdb keeps only in-frame clones here, not all; method: immunoSEQ multiplex PCR. Of around 100,000 clones in the sample, over 65% were seen once. Source material: PBMCs. These receptors were obtained from a female donor in good health and CMV-seropositive.

The rearrangement uses TRBV6-1 and TRBJ1-2; D call uncertain. V was pared by 1 base and J by 4 bases, with 10 bases between. Germline CDR1 MNHNS, CDR2 SASEGT. The CDR3 runs 14 residues. The CDR3 nucleotides are TGTGCCAGCAGTGAAGGGCCGGGAGGCTATGGCTACACCTTC. Its translation is CASSEGPGGYGYTF.

The V call is TRBV7-8, the J call TRBJ2-3, with TRBD1 identical over 7 bases. The V gene end was trimmed by 5 bases and the J gene end by 10 bases; junction bases not matched to a gene: 6. The V gene's germline CDR1 is SGHVS and CDR2 FQNEAQ. There are 12 residues in the CDR3. Written as DNA, the CDR3 is TGTGCCAGCAGCACGACAGGGTCGGCGCAGTATTTT. This sequence encodes CASSTTGSAQYF.

The chain links TRBV5-4 to TRBJ2-3; 9 bases are a match to TRBD1. Germline loops: CDR1 SGHNT, CDR2 YYREEE (reference sequence). The CDR3 is made up of 14 amino acids. The ends lost 4 bases at V and 4 bases at J; junction bases unmatched: 4. CDR3 residues: CASSPGQGADTQYF. Written as DNA, the CDR3 is TGTGCCAGCAGCCCGGGACAGGGCGCAGATACGCAGTATTTT. The complete variable domain, with remaining parts taken from reference TRBV5-4 and TRBJ2-3, reads ETGVTQSPTHLIKTRGQQVTLRCSSQSGHNTVSWYQQALGQGPQFIFQYYREEENGRGNFPPRFSGLQFPNYSSELNVNALELDDSALYLCASSPGQGADTQYFGPGTRLTVL.

This clone was seen only once. The chain employs TRBV6-1 and TRBJ1-5, with 7 positions matching TRBD1. Germline-derived CDR1 and CDR2 are MNHNS and SASEGT. The CDR3 is made up of 15 amino acids. The V segment lost 5 bases and the J segment 1 base; nucleotides outside the gene matches: 5. The DNA for the CDR3 is TGTGCCAGCAGTCCTCCGGGACAGAGCAATCAGCCCCAGCATTTT. This translates into CASSPPGQSNQPQHF.

The V and J genes are TRBV9 and TRBJ2-5; D is perhaps TRBD2 (6 bases). Between the trimmed V and J ends, which lost 0 bases and 4 bases, there was a span of 16 bases. Germline loops: CDR1 SGDLS, CDR2 YYNGEE. The CDR3 is 16 amino acids. CDR3 sequence reads: CASSVGTSFQGETQYF. Here the CDR3 DNA reads TGTGCCAGCAGCGTAGGAACTAGCTTCCAAGGAGAGACCCAGTACTTC.

The chain links TRBV7-8 to TRBJ1-2, with 8 positions matching TRBD1. The J segment lost 4 bases and the V segment lost 1 base, leaving 2 bases of the junction unmatched. This CDR3 has 14 residues. Germline values: CDR1 SGHVS, CDR2 FQNEAQ. The CDR3 spells CASSLGGTGYGYTF. The CDR3 nucleotides are TGTGCCAGCAGCTTAGGCGGGACAGGCTATGGCTACACCTTC.

This clone showed up just a few times. The CDR3 loop is CASSLWGQNTGELFF. The CDR3 DNA sequence: TGTGCCAGCAGTTTATGGGGACAGAACACCGGGGAGCTGTTTTTT. The rearrangement joins TRBV27 to TRBJ2-2; D is possibly TRBD1 (6 bases). V shed 1 base and J shed 1 base, with 7 bases lying between them. The CDR3 is 15 amino acids. Germline CDR1 and CDR2: MNHEY and SMNVEV (reference sequence).

This chain uses TRBV19 with TRBJ2-1; TRBD1 is a possible D gene (6 bases). There are 15 residues in the CDR3. V was cut by 3 bases and J by 3 bases, with 12 bases left in between. Germline assignment: CDR1 LNHDA and CDR2 SQIVND (reference sequence). The CDR3 here is CASSIQGLGYNEQFF. In nucleotides, the CDR3 is TGTGCCAGTAGTATCCAGGGGCTCGGCTACAATGAGCAGTTCTTC.

The chain employs TRBV6-1 and TRBJ1-2, with TRBD1 as a possible D gene (6 bases). Germline CDR1 MNHNS, CDR2 SASEGT. The CDR3 is 12 amino acids. Deletions cut 10 bases from V and 4 bases from J, with 13 bases between. CDR3 protein: CATQSGAYGYTF. The CDR3 region has the DNA TGTGCCACCCAATCAGGGGCCTATGGCTACACCTTC.

This chain joins TRBV6-1 and TRBJ1-2, with a tentative D call TRBD1 (5 bases). Germline CDR1 reads MNHNS; CDR2 reads SASEGT. V lost 2 bases and J lost 5, with 9 bases in between. The CDR3 totals 13 residues. In DNA, the CDR3 is TGTGCCAGCAGTGAAAATGGGGCATATGGCTACACCTTC. Its translation: CASSENGAYGYTF.

The rearrangement links TRBV5-1 to TRBJ1-1; tentatively, D is TRBD1 (6 bases). Per the germline V gene, CDR1 is SGHRS and CDR2 is YFSETQ. CDR3 length: 15 residues. V was trimmed by 3 bases and J by 0 bases, leaving 12 bases between them. The CDR3 loop is CASSSRQEMNTEAFF. In nucleotides, the CDR3 is TGCGCCAGCAGCTCAAGACAGGAGATGAACACTGAAGCTTTCTTT.

The gene calls are TRBV30 and TRBJ2-7, with 14 nucleotides matching TRBD2. The CDR3 is 18 amino acids. The germline V gene has CDR1 GTSNPN and CDR2 SVGIG (reference sequence). The trim removed 1 base at V and 2 bases at J, leaving 10 bases unmatched. DNA for the CDR3: TGTGCCTGGAGTGCCCGGACTAGCGGGGGGCTTAAAACCTACGAGCAGTACTTC. Translation gives CAWSARTSGGLKTYEQYF.

The rearrangement uses TRBV6-5 and TRBJ2-1; tentative D call: TRBD1 (6 bases). Germline-derived CDR1 and CDR2 are MNHEY and SVGAGI. Trimming cost V 6 bases and J 6 bases, with 18 bases left between them. The CDR3 totals 15 residues. The CDR3 DNA reads as TGTGCCAGCAGGCCAGTTACAGGGTACGGCAATGAGCAGTTCTTC. It codes for CASRPVTGYGNEQFF.

The genes are TRBV5-4 and TRBJ2-7; tentative D call: TRBD2 (5 bases). The V end was cut by 0 bases, the J end by 5 bases, with 15 bases between. The germline V gene encodes CDR1 SGHNT and CDR2 YYREEE (reference sequence). The CDR3 is 15 residues long. The CDR3: CASSLEVGSKNEQYF. The CDR3 DNA sequence: TGTGCCAGCAGCTTGGAGGTAGGGAGCAAAAACGAGCAGTACTTC. The whole variable domain, filled in from reference TRBV5-4 and TRBJ2-7, reads ETGVTQSPTHLIKTRGQQVTLRCSSQSGHNTVSWYQQALGQGPQFIFQYYREEENGRGNFPPRFSGLQFPNYSSELNVNALELDDSALYLCASSLEVGSKNEQYFGPGTRLTVT.

This clone appeared a single time. The junction and the germline gene differ at one end; a read error may be behind it. In DNA form, the CDR3 reads TGTGCTAGCAGCTTAGGAGGAAACCCAAGGGAGACCCAGTACTTC. It translates to CASSLGGNPRETQYF. The rearrangement uses TRBV7-7 and TRBJ2-5, with D possibly matching TRBD2 (5 bases). The germline V gene has CDR1 SSHAT and CDR2 FNYEAQ (reference sequence). The CDR3 runs to 15 residues.

On this clone itself: One end of the junction is discordant with germline, which a read error may explain. The rearrangement links TRBV7-9 to TRBJ2-7, with 10 bases lining up with TRBD1. The CDR3 length is 16 residues. Germline V gives CDR1 SEHNR, CDR2 FQNEAQ (reference sequence). Here the CDR3 DNA reads TGTTCCAGCAGCCTCCTGGGACAGGGGATCTCCTACGAGCAGTACTTC. Its translation is CSSSLLGQGISYEQYF.

This clone was detected a few times. CDR3 residues: CASSQSARGTDTQYF. CDR3 nucleotides: TGTGCCAGCAGCCAAAGCGCGAGGGGCACAGATACGCAGTATTTT. The V and J genes are TRBV9 and TRBJ2-3; a possible D gene is TRBD2 (5 bases). The V and J ends lost 4 bases and 1 base respectively, with 13 bases between them. CDR3 size: 15 residues. The germline V gene encodes CDR1 SGDLS and CDR2 YYNGEE.

The CDR3 here is CASSPSGQANQPQHF. DNA of the CDR3: TGTGCCAGCAGTCCCTCGGGACAGGCCAATCAGCCCCAGCATTTT. The genes are TRBV28 and TRBJ1-5; 8 bases are shared with TRBD1. This CDR3 is 15 amino acids long. The J segment lost 3 bases and the V segment lost 5 bases, leaving 6 bases of the junction unmatched. Germline lookup yields CDR1 MDHEN and CDR2 SYDVKM.

V is TRBV28 and J is TRBJ2-1; 12 bases agree with TRBD2. The junction had 6 bases not matched to a gene; V was cut back by 4 bases and J by 8 bases. Germline loops: CDR1 MDHEN, CDR2 SYDVKM. The CDR3 has 15 amino acids. DNA for the CDR3: TGTGCCAGCAGTTCGACTAGCGGGAGTAGGGATGAGCAGTTCTTC. Translating it yields CASSSTSGSRDEQFF.

The rearrangement uses TRBV14 and TRBJ1-6; TRBD1 might be the D (5 bases). The CDR3 loop spans 14 amino acids. The germline gives CDR1 SGHDN, CDR2 FVKESK. Between the trimmed V and J ends, which lost 1 base and 7 bases, there was a span of 8 bases. The CDR3 DNA follows: TGTGCCAGCAGCCAAGGACAGTCAAATTCACCCCTCCACTTT. It codes for CASSQGQSNSPLHF.

The rearrangement uses TRBV5-8 and TRBJ2-7, with a possible D match to TRBD2 (6 bases). Trimming stripped 5 bases from V and 5 bases from J, with 17 bases between. The CDR3 is 14 amino acids. Germline V CDR1 and CDR2: SGHTS, YDEGEE. CDR3 in amino acids: CASSPGRRRDEQYF. The CDR3 nucleotides read TGTGCCAGCAGTCCCGGACGGCGGAGGGACGAGCAGTACTTC.

The chain uses TRBV30 and TRBJ2-7; D might be TRBD1 (5 bases). The CDR3 is 11 amino acids. Germline V gene data show CDR1 as GTSNPN and CDR2 as SVGIG (reference sequence). Trimming shortened V by 3 bases and J by 6 bases, and 9 bases separated the two germline ends. CDR3 loop: CAWRRGFEQYF. The CDR3 DNA is TGTGCCTGGAGAAGGGGCTTCGAGCAGTACTTC. Based on the CDR3 plus reference TRBV30 and TRBJ2-7, the full variable domain is SQTIHQWPATLVQPVGSPLSLECTVEGTSNPNLYWYRQAAGRGLQLLFYSVGIGQISSEVPQNLSASRPQDRQFILSSKKLLLSDSGFYLCAWRRGFEQYFGPGTRLTVT.

The chain has TRBV29-1 and TRBJ1-2; TRBD1 matches at 9 bases. Trimming cost V 4 bases and J 4 bases; bases outside gene matches: 4. The germline gives CDR1 SQVTM, CDR2 ANQGSEA. The CDR3 spans 13 residues. The CDR3 DNA reads TGCAGCGTTGGGACAGGGGTGGGCTATGGCTACACCTTC. Its translation is CSVGTGVGYGYTF.

The chain has TRBV2 and TRBJ1-2, with 7 bases identical to TRBD1. This CDR3 region has 14 residues. Unmatched junction bases numbered 5, after V lost 2 bases and J lost 5 bases. Germline CDR1 is SNHLY and CDR2 is FYNNEI. The CDR3, as DNA: TGTGCCAGCAGTGAAAGGAGGGGGCGTTATGGCTACACCTTC. It encodes CASSERRGRYGYTF. Full variable domain (remainder filled in from reference TRBV2 and TRBJ1-2): EPEVTQTPSHQVTQMGQEVILRCVPISNHLYFYWYRQILGQKVEFLVSFYNNEISEKSEIFDDQFSVERPDGSNFTLKIRSTKLEDSAMYFCASSERRGRYGYTFGSGTRLTVV.

This chain uses TRBV18 with TRBJ2-3; a possible D gene is TRBD2 (6 bases). Trimming removed 3 bases from V and 5 bases from J, with 9 bases in between. Germline V gene lookup returns CDR1 KGHSH and CDR2 LQKENI. The CDR3 sequence is 13 residues long. The CDR3 reads CASSPPAGDTQYF. In nucleotides, the CDR3 is TGTGCCAGCTCACCCCCAGCGGGAGATACGCAGTATTTT. Looking up the rest from reference TRBV18 and TRBJ2-3 gives the full variable domain: NAGVMQNPRHLVRRRGQEARLRCSPMKGHSHVYWYRQLPEEGLKFMVYLQKENIIDESGMPKERFSAEFPKEGPSILRIQQVVRGDSAAYFCASSPPAGDTQYFGPGTRLTVL.